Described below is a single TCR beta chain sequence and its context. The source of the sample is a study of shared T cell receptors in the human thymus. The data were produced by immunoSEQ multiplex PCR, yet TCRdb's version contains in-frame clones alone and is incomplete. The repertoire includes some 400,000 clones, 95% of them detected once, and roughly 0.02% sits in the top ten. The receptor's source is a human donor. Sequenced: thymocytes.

CDR3 region: CASSGTSGGANVLTF. The CDR3 coding sequence is TGTGCCAGCAGCGGAACTAGCGGTGGGGCCAACGTCCTGACTTTC. The V and J genes are TRBV7-4 and TRBJ2-6; 8 bases are shared with TRBD2. The CDR3 has 15 amino acids. The V segment lost 5 bases and the J segment 3 bases; nucleotides outside the gene matches: 3. Germline CDR1 and CDR2: SGHVT and SQSDAQ.